This TCR beta chain was recovered during a study of T cell responses to AZD1222 COVID-19 vaccine. General study findings and limits: Donors in the cohort were predominantly white British and more often female, and clonal diversity was possibly underestimated. Only a handful of AZD1222 recipients tested seropositive at baseline. Spike was spanned by vaccine-associated CD4 TCRs, which were dominant at 160-218 and 743-854. Repertoires were sampled only after the peak T cell response.

The protocol was immunoSEQ multiplex PCR, while the TCRdb copy is restricted to in-frame clones and leaves out a portion. The sample has 130,000 or so clones, about 90% seen once. A remark on this clone: Its antigen is as yet unknown.

This TCR was sampled from an adult in good health. Source: peripheral blood, taken on day 0 of AZD1222 vaccination.

CDR3 sequence reads: CASSTYNEQFF. The CDR3 bases are TGTGCCAGCAGTACCTACAATGAGCAGTTCTTC. The J gene is TRBJ2-1, the V gene TRBV4-2; D gene uncertain. The CDR3 spans 11 residues. Trimming stripped 6 bases from V and 2 bases from J, with 2 bases between. Germline V gene sequence: CDR1 LGHNA, CDR2 YNFKEQ.